The 32 T cell receptor beta chains given below trace back to one sample, sequenced in a study of beta chain features in type 1 diabetes (dated by TCRdb to about 2018). The library was obtained by the immunoSEQ multiplex PCR assay. All of the isolated RNA was reverse transcribed with the High Capacity cDNA Reverse Transcription Kit, so expressed TCRB transcripts were sequenced. TCRdb holds this immuneACCESS table with in-frame rearrangements only. Some clones are missing; in checked studies, unresolved V genes explain under half, and the rest has no known cause. In all, the sample holds about 340,000 clones, and approximately 13% of those were seen once. The top ten clones comprise approximately 0.016% of the sample. Their antigens remain unidentified. On the study overall, not on this receptor specifically: Type 1 diabetes patients showed a moderate but significant shortening of TCRB CDR3 length in all four CD4+ subsets.

The sequenced sample consisted of naive CD4+ T cells from blood. The sample's cell subset or site label, in plain terms: true naive CD4+ T cells. These receptors were collected from a woman under 30 with type 1 diabetes.

This clone was picked up a small number of times. The rearrangement links TRBV30 to TRBJ2-1, with D possibly matching TRBD2 (6 bases). Trimming removed 2 bases from V and 10 bases from J, with 15 bases in between. Germline V gives CDR1 GTSNPN, CDR2 SVGIG (reference sequence). CDR3 length equals 13 residues. This CDR3 is CAWSQLARGEQFF. In DNA, the CDR3 is TGTGCCTGGAGTCAACTAGCCCGGGGAGAGCAGTTCTTC.

The chain uses TRBV5-5 and TRBJ2-7; TRBD1 matches at 12 bases. The germline gives CDR1 SGHKS, CDR2 YYEKEE (reference sequence). The CDR3 consists of 16 residues. V trimming: 4 bases; J trimming: 6 bases; junction bases outside the gene matches: 11. The CDR3 DNA follows: TGTGCCAGCAGCAGGATCCGGGACAGGGGGCAAAGCGAGCAGTACTTC. Translating it yields CASSRIRDRGQSEQYF.

V gene TRBV20-1 combines with J gene TRBJ2-1, with D possibly matching TRBD2 (5 bases). Looked up from germline, CDR1 is DFQATT and CDR2 is SNEGSKA (reference sequence). The CDR3 is made up of 10 amino acids. Trimming removed 3 bases at V and 8 bases at J, with 5 bases between. The CDR3, as DNA: TGCAGTGCTAGCGGGGATGAGCAGTTCTTC. It translates to CSASGDEQFF.

The chain combines TRBV5-1 with TRBJ1-5; D remains unclear. The CDR3 has 15 amino acids. The V end was cut by 4 bases, the J end by 1 base, with 12 bases between. Germline CDR1 and CDR2: SGHRS and YFSETQ. For the CDR3, the DNA is TGCGCCAGCAGCCCGTCTGCGGGGAGCAATCAGCCCCAGCATTTT. Amino acid sequence: CASSPSAGSNQPQHF.

In its sample, this clone was seen a few times. This CDR3 is also generated by other DNA sequences in the sample. The genes are TRBV9 and TRBJ2-2; weak D call: TRBD2 (5 bases). CDR1 and CDR2 (germline): SGDLS, YYNGEE. This CDR3 is built from 14 residues. V lost 0 bases and J lost 5, with 8 bases in between. The CDR3 sequence: CASSVGGGTGELFF. Written as DNA, the CDR3 is TGTGCCAGCAGCGTAGGAGGAGGAACCGGGGAGCTGTTTTTT. Complete variable domain (other parts from reference TRBV9 and TRBJ2-2): DSGVTQTPKHLITATGQRVTLRCSPRSGDLSVYWYQQSLDQGLQFLIQYYNGEERAKGNILERFSAQQFPDLHSELNLSSLELGDSALYFCASSVGGGTGELFFGEGSRLTVL.

This clone was seen only a few times. The chain couples TRBV30 to TRBJ2-3, with 10 nucleotides matching TRBD2. V was clipped by 0 bases and J by 5 bases; unmatched bases: 5. The germline CDR1 and CDR2 sequences are GTSNPN and SVGIG (reference sequence). This CDR3 spans 15 amino acids. This chain's CDR3 is CAWSVRASGRDTQYF. CDR3 in DNA: TGTGCCTGGAGTGTAAGGGCTAGCGGGAGAGATACGCAGTATTTT.

This clone was observed a handful of times. The chain uses TRBV9 and TRBJ2-5, with TRBD2 as a possible D gene (6 bases). Trimming shortened V by 0 bases and J by 5 bases, and 14 bases separated the two germline ends. There are 15 residues in the CDR3. The germline V gene has CDR1 SGDLS and CDR2 YYNGEE. The CDR3 nucleotides read TGTGCCAGCAGCGTAGCGAGAGGAGGGCGGGAGACCCAGTACTTC. Protein product: CASSVARGGRETQYF.

This clone has a handful of counts. A read error is likely, as this CDR3 ends without the conserved phenylalanine or tryptophan. Because the CDR3's place on the DNA is in doubt, the DNA is left out and the CDR3 is given as listed by TCRdb. The chain links TRBV10-1 to TRBJ1-2; TRBD1 was called by the table and not checked on the DNA. From germline, CDR1 is WNHNN and CDR2 SYGVQD (reference sequence). With termini counted, the CDR3 has 8 amino acids. This chain's CDR3 is CASSEWGI.

This clone showed up just a few times. DNA of the CDR3: TGCAGCGTCGGGGGAAGCAGGGCATACGAGCAGTACTTC. Protein product: CSVGGSRAYEQYF. The chain employs TRBV29-1 and TRBJ2-7; a weak D match, TRBD2 (6 bases). The germline CDR1 and CDR2 sequences are SQVTM and ANQGSEA. Trimming removed 6 bases at V and 4 bases at J, with 16 bases between. The CDR3 runs to 13 residues.

The V gene is TRBV11-2, the J gene TRBJ2-6; 10 positions agree with TRBD1. The CDR3 consists of 19 residues. Per the germline V gene, CDR1 is SGHAT and CDR2 is FQNNGV. V gave up 4 bases and J gave up 0 bases; unmatched junction bases: 9. CDR3 coding DNA: TGTGCCAGCAGCTCAAGAAGGGACAGGGGAAGCTCTGGGGCCAACGTCCTGACTTTC. Protein sequence: CASSSRRDRGSSGANVLTF.

CDR3 DNA sequence: TGTGCCAGCAGCGGGACAGGGGCCTACAATGAGCAGTTCTTC. Translated: CASSGTGAYNEQFF. This chain joins TRBV2 and TRBJ2-1; 10 bases line up with TRBD1. Germline CDR1 SNHLY, CDR2 FYNNEI. After removal of 6 bases from V and 2 bases from J, the junction contained 1 base not matched to a gene. This CDR3 region has 14 residues.

This clone was counted a few times. The CDR3 is CASSLTSRTGDEQYV. Written as DNA, the CDR3 is TGCGCCAGCAGCTTGACCAGCCGGACAGGGGACGAGCAGTACGTC. The chain recombines TRBV5-1 with TRBJ2-7; 9 nucleotides agree with TRBD1. The CDR3 length is 15 residues. The V and J ends lost 1 base and 5 bases, in that order; junction bases with no gene match: 7. Germline loops: CDR1 SGHRS, CDR2 YFSETQ.

This chain uses TRBV25-1 with TRBJ1-1; weak D call: TRBD1 (6 bases). V lost 8 bases and J 4 bases, leaving 20 bases between the germline ends. The length of the CDR3 is 15 residues. Germline lookup yields CDR1 MGHDK and CDR2 SYGVNS. As DNA, the CDR3 is TGTGCCAGCGGCAATCCGGGACAAGAACCCACTGAAGCTTTCTTT. Translation gives CASGNPGQEPTEAFF. The variable domain in full, completed from reference TRBV25-1 and TRBJ1-1, reads EADIYQTPRYLVIGTGKKITLECSQTMGHDKMYWYQQDPGMELHLIHYSYGVNSTEKGDLSSESTVSRIRTEHFPLTLESARPSHTSQYLCASGNPGQEPTEAFFGQGTRLTVV.

The V call is TRBV7-2, the J call TRBJ2-3; 11 positions match TRBD2. This CDR3 spans 17 amino acids. V was pared by 4 bases and J by 5 bases, with 11 bases of the junction left unmatched. Germline CDR1 and CDR2: SGHTA and FQGNSA. CDR3 DNA sequence: TGTGCCAGCAGCTCCACAGGGACTAGCGGAGCCCTAGATACGCAGTATTTT. Its protein is CASSSTGTSGALDTQYF.

This sequence joins TRBV2 and TRBJ2-7, with D tentatively TRBD1 (5 bases). The CDR3 has 14 residues. V was trimmed by 0 bases and J by 3 bases, leaving 9 bases between them. Looked up from germline, CDR1 is SNHLY and CDR2 is FYNNEI. CDR3 DNA sequence: TGTGCCAGCAGTGAAGCAGGGGTCTACTACGAGCAGTACGTC. It specifies CASSEAGVYYEQYV.

The table lists this clone with a few counts. The chain recombines TRBV19 with TRBJ2-7, with TRBD1 identical over 9 bases. This CDR3 region has 15 residues. V shed 2 bases and J 3 bases; nucleotides not matched to a gene: 5. Germline V CDR1 and CDR2: LNHDA, SQIVND (reference sequence). The CDR3 sequence is CASSIPGTGNYEQYF. CDR3 nucleotides: TGTGCCAGTAGTATACCCGGGACAGGGAACTACGAGCAGTACTTC.

The chain carries TRBV6-5 and TRBJ2-7, with TRBD2 identical over 7 bases. This CDR3 contains 16 residues. Germline trimming cut 3 bases from V and 2 bases from J; bases unmatched to any gene: 10. The V gene's germline CDR1 is MNHEY and CDR2 SVGAGI. In nucleotides, the CDR3 is TGTGCCAGCAGTTATGCCTCGGAGAGCGGGACCTACGAGCAGTACTTC. Translation: CASSYASESGTYEQYF.

This clone was recorded a few times. This chain connects TRBV4-1 to TRBJ2-3; D call uncertain. V dropped 2 bases and J dropped 0 bases, with 12 bases sitting between them. The CDR3 extends over 16 amino acids. Germline assignment: CDR1 MGHRA and CDR2 YSYEKL. The CDR3 nucleotides are TGCGCCAGCAGCCAAAACGGTATGCGGAGCACAGATACGCAGTATTTT. Translating it yields CASSQNGMRSTDTQYF.

This chain connects TRBV9 to TRBJ1-3; unclear D gene. The CDR3 sequence is 17 residues long. Trimming took off 0 bases at V and 0 bases at J, with 13 bases between the two ends. Germline-derived CDR1 and CDR2 are SGDLS and YYNGEE. CDR3 in DNA: TGTGCCAGCAGCGTAGGGAAGGACGGGGACTCTGGAAACACCATATATTTT. Translation: CASSVGKDGDSGNTIYF.

This clone was detected only a few times. The chain carries TRBV29-1 and TRBJ2-5; TRBD2 is a possible D gene (5 bases). Trimming pared 4 bases from V and 5 bases from J, leaving 17 bases between. The CDR3 spans 14 residues. Germline V gives CDR1 SQVTM, CDR2 ANQGSEA. CDR3 residues: CSVVPDRGWETQYF. DNA for the CDR3: TGCAGCGTTGTACCTGACCGAGGGTGGGAGACCCAGTACTTC.

This chain uses TRBV5-1 with TRBJ1-2; weak D call: TRBD1 (6 bases). The V end lost 0 bases, the J end lost 2 bases, and 11 bases lay between the germline ends. Germline V gene sequence: CDR1 SGHRS, CDR2 YFSETQ. The length of the CDR3 is 15 residues. The CDR3 DNA reads as TGCGCCAGCAGCTTGGAGGGGACAAGGAACTATGGCTACACCTTC. Amino acids: CASSLEGTRNYGYTF.

The rearrangement uses TRBV4-2 and TRBJ2-1; 10 nucleotides agree with TRBD2. This CDR3 spans 16 amino acids. The germline V gene encodes CDR1 LGHNA and CDR2 YNFKEQ. The ends lost 0 bases at V and 6 bases at J; junction bases unmatched: 5. CDR3 in DNA: TGTGCCAGCAGCCAAGACGGGCTAGCGGGAGTCAATGAGCAGTTCTTC. Translation: CASSQDGLAGVNEQFF.

This chain connects TRBV29-1 to TRBJ2-7; 10 bases are shared with TRBD1. Germline V gene sequence: CDR1 SQVTM, CDR2 ANQGSEA. The V gene end was trimmed by 6 bases and the J gene end by 2 bases; junction bases not matched to a gene: 10. The length of the CDR3 is 15 residues. Written as DNA, the CDR3 is TGCAGCGTAGAACTTACCGGGACAGGGGCCTACGAGCAGTACTTC. The encoded protein is CSVELTGTGAYEQYF.

The sample holds a few counts of this clone. The chain recombines TRBV18 with TRBJ2-1; 9 nucleotides match TRBD2. CDR1 and CDR2 (germline): KGHSH, LQKENI. The V and J ends lost 0 bases and 4 bases, in that order; junction bases with no gene match: 4. The CDR3 covers 16 residues. DNA of the CDR3: TGTGCCAGCTCACCACCCGGCGGGAGGGGTTACAATGAGCAGTTCTTC. Protein sequence: CASSPPGGRGYNEQFF.

The chain employs TRBV28 and TRBJ1-2; D gene ambiguous. Looked up from germline, CDR1 is MDHEN and CDR2 is SYDVKM. V gave up 6 bases and J gave up 8 bases, with 19 bases separating them. This CDR3 has 14 amino acids. CDR3 sequence: CASSKDGSGRGYTF. The CDR3 bases are TGTGCCAGCAGCAAGGACGGCTCCGGGAGGGGCTACACCTTC.

The chain links TRBV18 to TRBJ1-1; D is possibly TRBD1 (5 bases). The CDR3 has 14 amino acids. V lost 1 base and J 0 bases, leaving 6 bases between the germline ends. CDR1 is KGHSH and CDR2 is LQKENI in the germline V gene. CDR3 in amino acids: CASSPQGLNTEAFF. For the CDR3, the DNA is TGTGCCAGCTCACCACAGGGGTTGAACACTGAAGCTTTCTTT.

This clone showed up just a few times. The chain joins TRBV11-1 to TRBJ2-7; TRBD1 aligns across 7 bases. The CDR3 is 14 residues long. With 5 bases clipped from V and 0 bases from J, the junction kept 4 bases outside the gene matches. Germline CDR1 SGHAT, CDR2 FQDESV (reference sequence). CDR3: CASSPRDSSYEQYF. For the CDR3, the DNA is TGTGCCAGCAGCCCACGGGACAGCTCCTACGAGCAGTACTTC.

V gene TRBV30 combines with J gene TRBJ2-3, with D tentatively TRBD1 (5 bases). The CDR3 runs to 14 residues. V lost 4 bases to trimming and J lost 2 bases, with 13 bases between them. Germline V gives CDR1 GTSNPN, CDR2 SVGIG (reference sequence). The CDR3 DNA reads TGTGCCTGGAATCTTCTAGGACACACAGATACGCAGTATTTT. It encodes CAWNLLGHTDTQYF. Using reference TRBV30 and TRBJ2-3 for the parts outside the CDR3, the full variable domain is SQTIHQWPATLVQPVGSPLSLECTVEGTSNPNLYWYRQAAGRGLQLLFYSVGIGQISSEVPQNLSASRPQDRQFILSSKKLLLSDSGFYLCAWNLLGHTDTQYFGPGTRLTVL.

This rearrangement joins TRBV7-2 to TRBJ2-2; tentative D call: TRBD2 (5 bases). Germline CDR1 SGHTA, CDR2 FQGNSA. CDR3 length: 16 amino acids. Trimming took 2 bases from V and 1 from J, leaving 11 bases between them. The CDR3 DNA reads as TGTGCCAGCAGCTTATCGGCTAGCATGAACACCGGGGAGCTGTTTTTT. As protein: CASSLSASMNTGELFF.

This clone has more than one count but fewer than ten. The V and J genes are TRBV20-1 and TRBJ2-2; D gene uncertain. The CDR3 is 11 amino acids. The V end was cut by 0 bases, the J end by 8 bases, with 4 bases between. CDR1 and CDR2 from the germline V gene are DFQATT and SNEGSKA (reference sequence). The CDR3 region has the DNA TGCAGTGCTAGAGATCAGGGGGAGCTGTTTTTT. This encodes CSARDQGELFF.

This clone showed up just a few times. CDR3 protein: CASSFDGGSGAFF. The CDR3, as DNA: TGTGCCAGCAGCTTCGACGGCGGGTCGGGGGCTTTCTTT. The chain has TRBV5-6 and TRBJ1-1, with D unclear. The CDR3 is 13 amino acids. Per the germline V gene, CDR1 is SGHDT and CDR2 is YYEEEE. The V end lost 2 bases, the J end lost 11 bases, and 16 bases lay between the germline ends. Combining the CDR3 with reference TRBV5-6 and TRBJ1-1 gives the whole variable domain DAGVTQSPTHLIKTRGQQVTLRCSPKSGHDTVSWYQQALGQGPQFIFQYYEEEERQRGNFPDRFSGHQFPNYSSELNVNALLLGDSALYLCASSFDGGSGAFFGQGTRLTVV.

This sequence joins TRBV25-1 and TRBJ2-5; TRBD2 matches at 13 bases. CDR1 MGHDK and CDR2 SYGVNS come from the germline V gene. The CDR3 loop spans 15 amino acids. J gave up 5 bases and V 6 bases, and 6 bases lay outside the gene matches. CDR3 sequence reads: CASREGLAGRETQYF. The CDR3 DNA sequence: TGTGCCAGCAGGGAGGGACTAGCGGGGAGGGAGACCCAGTACTTC.